Listed below are T cell receptor beta chains from one sample, sequenced in a study of tumor-infiltrating lymphocytes in primary liver carcinoma. TCRdb itself ran the multiplex PCR reads through MiXCR, one entry per CDR3 protein. In the table there are 40,000 to 55,000 distinct CDR3 sequences, around 77% of which are singletons. The sample taken for sequencing was liver tumor tissue from sampling region 5. The receptors here all came from a man aged 40-50 years with primary liver carcinoma and hepatitis B virus infection. Each CDR3 is given with its conserved first and last residue. The D gene is left open where the match is weak. Not every row has a clone size; where given, it reads once, few, many or a size class.

TRBJ2-1,TRBV11-1,NA,NA,CASSCQGPLYNEQFF,TGTGCCAGCAGCTGCCAGGGACCGCTGTACAATGAGCAATTCTTC
TRBJ2-2,TRBV28,NA,NA,CASTSIEGRSGELSF,TGTGCCAGCACTTCAATCGAGGGCCGATCCGGGGAGCTGTCTTTT
TRBJ2-1,TRBV4-2,TRBD1,NA,CASSHAGGQVSNEQFF,TGTGCCAGCAGTCACGCCGGGGGACAGGTGAGCAATGAGCAGTTCTTC
TRBJ1-1,TRBV5-5,NA,NA,CASSHDGERHTEAFF,TGTGCCAGCAGCCATGACGGTGAGCGGCACACTGAAGCTTTCTTT
TRBJ2-1,TRBV30,NA,NA,CARSPRNNEQFF,TGTGCCAGGAGTCCCAGGAACAATGAGCAGTTCTTC
TRBJ2-5,TRBV6-2/TRBV6-3,NA,few,CASNPDEETQYF,TGTGCCAGTAACCCAGATGAAGAGACCCAGTACTTC
TRBJ2-3,TRBV11-1,NA,NA,CAGSSGRSSVGARTDTQYF,TGTGCCGGCAGCTCTGGGCGAAGCTCCGTTGGAGCCCGCACAGATACGCAGTATTTT
TRBJ2-3,TRBV14,TRBD1,NA,CATSQRQGRGTDTHYF,TGTGCAACCAGCCAACGACAGGGGAGAGGGACAGATACGCACTATTTT
TRBJ2-7,TRBV28,TRBD2,many,CARLRREVTYEQYF,TGTGCCCGCCTCAGGCGGGAGGTGACCTACGAGCAGTACTTC
TRBJ2-7,TRBV5-6,TRBD2,NA,CASSFGLAGVAGSYEQYF,TGTGCCAGCAGCTTTGGACTAGCGGGAGTCGCCGGCTCCTACGAGCAGTACTTC
TRBJ2-7,TRBV5-1,TRBD2,NA,CSSRLGLAGGNEQYF,TGCTCCAGCAGGCTCGGACTAGCGGGAGGTAACGAGCAGTACTTC
TRBJ2-2,TRBV11-2,NA,NA,CANSLDLSSPGERFF,TGTGCCAACAGCTTAGATCTAAGCAGCCCCGGGGAGCGGTTTTTT
TRBJ2-3,TRBV6-1,TRBD2,once,CASAGSGRFPSDTKYF,TGTGCCAGCGCTGGGAGCGGGAGGTTCCCCTCAGATACGAAGTATTTT
TRBJ1-4,TRBV28,TRBD1,many,CASSFGDRRGEKLFF,TGTGCCAGCAGTTTTGGGGACAGGCGAGGGGAAAAACTGTTTTTT
TRBJ2-3,TRBV11-3,NA,NA,CARTLAHRDTLYF,TGTGCCAGAACCTTAGCCCACAGAGATACGCTGTATTTT
TRBJ1-1,TRBV10-3,NA,NA,CVIRDRENNEAFF,TGTGTCATCAGGGACCGGGAGAACAATGAAGCTTTCTTT
TRBJ2-7,TRBV29-1,NA,NA,CSVWIRDAYEEYF,TGCAGCGTGTGGATAAGAGATGCCTATGAGGAATACTTC
TRBJ1-4,TRBV5-1,TRBD1,NA,CASTLGGQGGEKLFF,TGCGCCAGCACCTTGGGCGGACAGGGCGGTGAAAAACTGTTTTTT
TRBJ2-2,TRBV7-8,NA,NA,CASSLVRQNIGELFF,TGTGCCAGCAGCTTAGTACGGCAGAACATCGGAGAGCTGTTTTTT
TRBJ1-2,TRBV28,NA,once,CTTPPESGGNYGYTF,TGTACCACGCCGCCGGAGTCAGGAGGCAACTATGGCTACACCTTC
TRBJ2-3,TRBV7-9,TRBD2,NA,CASSLTSGGSTDKQYF,TGTGCCAGCAGCCTGACTAGCGGGGGTTCCACAGATAAGCAGTATTTT
TRBJ2-3,TRBV5-1,NA,few,CASSPVGNTTDTQYF,TGCGCCAGCAGCCCCGTGGGGAACACCACAGATACGCAGTATTTT
TRBJ2-4,TRBV11-2,NA,NA,CASTTSAVAKNSQYF,TGTGCAAGCACCACTTCGGCGGTAGCCAAGAACAGTCAGTACTTC
TRBJ1-2,TRBV6-2/TRBV6-3,TRBD1,NA,CASNQGVGGYTF,TGTGCCAGCAACCAGGGGGTCGGCGGCTACACCTTT
TRBJ2-1,TRBV14,NA,once,CASSQYRGSYSEQFF,TGTGCCAGCAGTCAGTATCGGGGCTCCTACAGTGAGCAGTTCTTC
TRBJ2-1,TRBV11-2,TRBD2,once,CDSSFSGPLDNEQFF,TGTGACAGCAGTTTTAGCGGGCCACTCGATAATGAGCAGTTCTTC
TRBJ2-7,TRBV6-5,NA,NA,CASSSEGLSYEEYF,TGTGCCAGCAGTTCAGAGGGACTCTCCTACGAGGAGTACTTC
TRBJ2-5,TRBV29-1,TRBD1,NA,CNIWDRGETQYF,TGCAACATCTGGGACAGGGGAGAGACCCAGTACTTC
TRBJ2-7,TRBV20-1,NA,NA,CSARRQFSEQYF,TGCAGTGCCAGGCGACAGTTCAGCGAGCAGTACTTC
TRBJ2-2,TRBV7-3,TRBD2,NA,CASSLNPGGMARELFF,TGTGCCAGCAGCTTAAACCCGGGGGGGATGGCCCGGGAGCTGTTCTTT
TRBJ2-7,TRBV5-4,TRBD1,NA,CTSSSGTGAKGEQYF,TGTACCAGTAGCTCTGGGACAGGCGCGAAAGGCGAGCAGTACTTC
TRBJ2-2,TRBV11-2,NA,NA,CDSGTGDMFF,TGTGACAGCGGGACCGGGGACATGTTTTTT
TRBJ2-6,TRBV14,NA,once,CARSLSKANVLTF,TGTGCCAGGAGTCTGAGTAAAGCCAACGTCCTGACTTTC
TRBJ2-2,TRBV11-1,NA,NA,CASSFWGTGELSF,TGTGCCAGTAGCTTTTGGGGCACCGGGGAGCTGTCTTTT
TRBJ2-3,TRBV4-1,TRBD1,NA,CASSQGSDRDADTQYF,TGCGCCAGCAGCCAAGGATCGGACAGGGACGCAGATACGCAGTATTTT
TRBJ2-3,TRBV4-3,NA,NA,CSSSQEEGGTQYF,TGCAGCAGCAGCCAAGAGGAGGGGGGTACTCAGTATTTT
TRBJ2-5,TRBV12-3/TRBV12-4,NA,NA,CASRSGSQETQHF,TGTGCCAGCAGGTCAGGTTCCCAAGAGACCCAGCACTTC
TRBJ2-1,TRBV29-1,NA,NA,CSVVGHGLYNEQFF,TGCAGTGTTGTGGGGCATGGCCTTTACAATGAGCAGTTCTTC
TRBJ2-7,TRBV6-2/TRBV6-3,TRBD1,NA,CAYSPTGAYEQYF,TGTGCCTACAGCCCTACAGGGGCCTACGAGCAGTACTTC
TRBJ2-7,TRBV11-1,NA,NA,CACSSSLDSSYEQYF,TGTGCCTGCAGTTCATCCCTGGACTCCTCCTACGAGCAGTACTTC
TRBJ1-1,TRBV29-1,NA,NA,CSVESRVTEAFF,TGCAGCGTTGAATCAAGGGTCACTGAAGCTTTCTTT
TRBJ2-3,TRBV4-2,NA,NA,CASSQEWGPGPQYF,TGTGCCAGCAGCCAAGAGTGGGGTCCAGGACCCCAGTATTTT
TRBJ1-2,TRBV5-5,NA,NA,CASSAGTLNHGYTF,TGTGCCAGTAGCGCTGGGACACTTAACCATGGCTACACCTTC
TRBJ1-1,TRBV30,NA,NA,CAWSVVWTAFF,TGTGCCTGGAGTGTAGTGTGGACGGCTTTCTTT
TRBJ1-6,TRBV11-2,NA,NA,CVSAGRNNSPLHF,TGTGTCAGCGCGGGCAGAAATAATTCACCCCTCCATTTT
TRBJ2-3,TRBV4-3,NA,few,CASSQDGSAESTDMRYF,TGCGCCAGCAGCCAAGATGGGTCGGCGGAAAGCACAGATATGCGGTATTTT
TRBJ1-2,TRBV11-1,NA,NA,CASSRTETVIANYVCTF,TGTGCCAGCAGCCGAACCGAGACAGTAATAGCTAACTATGTCTGCACCTTC
TRBJ1-2,TRBV6-1,NA,NA,CASSEIRDNYGYTF,TGTGCCAGCAGTGAAATTCGGGATAACTACGGCTACACCTTC
TRBJ1-1,TRBV5-1,TRBD1,NA,CASSEGTGNTEAFF,TGCGCCAGCAGCGAGGGGACAGGAAACACTGAAGCTTTCTTT
TRBJ2-7,TRBV30,TRBD2,NA,CAWRILGRGEQYF,TGTGCCTGGAGAATTTTGGGGAGGGGCGAGCAATACTTC
TRBJ2-7,TRBV7-9,NA,once,CASSLIQAYEQYF,TGTGCCAGCAGCCTAATTCAGGCTTACGAGCAGTACTTC
TRBJ2-3,TRBV6-5,NA,NA,CGWGRPHFGDMQYF,TGTGGTTGGGGACGGCCGCACTTTGGAGATATGCAGTATTTT
TRBJ2-1,TRBV11-1,TRBD2,NA,CSSRIGKTSGASRFGNEQLF,TGTTCCAGCCGCATAGGAAAGACTAGCGGGGCCTCACGGTTCGGCAATGAGCAGCTCTTC